The clone carrying this TCR beta chain was recorded a few times. This entry belongs to a study of cytomegalovirus exposure and HLA in healthy donors. Overall study: The Caucasian-associated ancestry cluster contained about four fifths of the approximately 430 genotyped donors.

Germline V gives CDR1 WSHSY, CDR2 SAAADI. There are 15 residues in the CDR3. V dropped 7 bases and J dropped 1 base, with 16 bases sitting between them. PCR used 60 Vbeta primers and 13 Jbeta primers. Using immunoSEQ multiplex PCR, the repertoire was profiled, and TCRdb retains in-frame clones only, with some absent. The table records some 87,000 clones, approximately 70% of them present only once. Sequences were obtained from PBMCs. The clonotype was recovered from a woman aged 45-65 years in good health and CMV-seropositive. The rearrangement joins TRBV10-2 to TRBJ1-1; no definite D call. The DNA for the CDR3 is TGCGCCAGCAACTCCGGGATTAGGGAGAACACTGAAGCTTTCTTT. Amino acid sequence: CASNSGIRENTEAFF.